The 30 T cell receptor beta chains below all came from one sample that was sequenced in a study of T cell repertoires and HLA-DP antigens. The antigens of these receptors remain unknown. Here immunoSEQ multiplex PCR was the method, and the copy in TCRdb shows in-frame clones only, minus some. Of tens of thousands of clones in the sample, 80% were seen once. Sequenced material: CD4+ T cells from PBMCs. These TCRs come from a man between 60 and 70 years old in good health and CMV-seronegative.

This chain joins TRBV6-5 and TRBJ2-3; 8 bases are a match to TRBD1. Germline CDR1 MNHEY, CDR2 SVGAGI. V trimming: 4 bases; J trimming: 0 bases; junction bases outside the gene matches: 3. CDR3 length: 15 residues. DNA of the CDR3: TGTGCCAGCAGTTCGACAGGGGCTAGCACAGATACGCAGTATTTT. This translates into CASSSTGASTDTQYF.

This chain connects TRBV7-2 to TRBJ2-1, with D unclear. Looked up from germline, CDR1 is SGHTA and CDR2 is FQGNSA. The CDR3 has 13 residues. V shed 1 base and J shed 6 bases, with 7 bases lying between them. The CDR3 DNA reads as TGTGCCAGCAGCTTAGGCCAGGCCAATGAGCAGTTCTTC. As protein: CASSLGQANEQFF.

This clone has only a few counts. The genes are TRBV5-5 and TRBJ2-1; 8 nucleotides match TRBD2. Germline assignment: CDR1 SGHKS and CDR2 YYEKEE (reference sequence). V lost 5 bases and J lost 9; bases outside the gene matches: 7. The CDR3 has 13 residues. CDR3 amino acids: CASSRREAGEQFF. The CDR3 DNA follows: TGTGCCAGCAGTCGGCGGGAGGCGGGTGAGCAGTTCTTC.

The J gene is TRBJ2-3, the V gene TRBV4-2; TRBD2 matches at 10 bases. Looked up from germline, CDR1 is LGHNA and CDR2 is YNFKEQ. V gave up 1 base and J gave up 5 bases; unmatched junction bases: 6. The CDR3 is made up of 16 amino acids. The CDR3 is CASSQVLAGHGDTQYF. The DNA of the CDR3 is TGTGCCAGCAGCCAAGTACTAGCGGGGCATGGAGATACGCAGTATTTT.

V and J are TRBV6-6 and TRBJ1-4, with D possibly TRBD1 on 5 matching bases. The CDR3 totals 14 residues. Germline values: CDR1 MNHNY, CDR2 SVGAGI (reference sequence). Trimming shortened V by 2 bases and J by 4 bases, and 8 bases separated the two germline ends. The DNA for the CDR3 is TGTGCCAGCAGTTACGGGGGAAGTAATGAAAAACTGTTTTTT. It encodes CASSYGGSNEKLFF.

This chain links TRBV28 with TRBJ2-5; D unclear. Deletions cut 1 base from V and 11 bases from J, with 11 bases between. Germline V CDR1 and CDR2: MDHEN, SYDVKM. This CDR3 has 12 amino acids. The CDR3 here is CASSLLAKEQYF. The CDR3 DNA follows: TGTGCCAGCAGTTTATTGGCTAAAGAGCAGTACTTC.

The CDR3: CASSRGPNNEKLFF. CDR3 nucleotides: TGCGCCAGCAGCCGAGGCCCTAATAATGAAAAACTGTTTTTT. The genes are TRBV4-3 and TRBJ1-4, with D hard to call. V lost 4 bases and J 4 bases, leaving 10 bases between the germline ends. The CDR3 totals 14 residues. The germline V gene encodes CDR1 LGHNA and CDR2 YSLEER.

The CDR3 DNA reads as TGTGCCAGCAGCTTAGCGGCTGGGGGCACCGGGGAGCTGTTTTTT. Protein product: CASSLAAGGTGELFF. The chain uses TRBV7-6 and TRBJ2-2, with D perhaps given as TRBD1 or TRBD2 (5 bases each). CDR1 and CDR2 (germline): SGHVS, FNYEAQ. The germline V and J ends were trimmed by 0 bases and 4 bases, with 9 bases remaining between them. The CDR3 sequence is 15 residues long.

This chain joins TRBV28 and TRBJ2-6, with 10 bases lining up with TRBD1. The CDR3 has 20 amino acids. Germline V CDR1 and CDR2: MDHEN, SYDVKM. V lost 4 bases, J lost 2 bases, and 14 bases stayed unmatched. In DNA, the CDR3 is TGTGCCAGCAGTTCAATTTCCACCGGGACAGGGGCGGCTGGGGCCAACGTCCTGACTTTC. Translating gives CASSSISTGTGAAGANVLTF.

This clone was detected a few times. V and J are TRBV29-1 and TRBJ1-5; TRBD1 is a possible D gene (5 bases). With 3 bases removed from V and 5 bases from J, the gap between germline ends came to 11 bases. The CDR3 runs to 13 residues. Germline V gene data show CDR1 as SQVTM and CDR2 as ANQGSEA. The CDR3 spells CSVELSGDQPQHF. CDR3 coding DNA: TGCAGCGTTGAGCTCTCGGGGGATCAGCCCCAGCATTTT.

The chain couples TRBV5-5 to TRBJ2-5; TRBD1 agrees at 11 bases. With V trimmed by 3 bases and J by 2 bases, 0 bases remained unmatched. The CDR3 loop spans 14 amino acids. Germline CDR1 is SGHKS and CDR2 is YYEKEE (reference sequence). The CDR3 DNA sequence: TGTGCCAGCAGCTGGGACAGGGGGCAAGAGACCCAGTACTTC. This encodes CASSWDRGQETQYF.

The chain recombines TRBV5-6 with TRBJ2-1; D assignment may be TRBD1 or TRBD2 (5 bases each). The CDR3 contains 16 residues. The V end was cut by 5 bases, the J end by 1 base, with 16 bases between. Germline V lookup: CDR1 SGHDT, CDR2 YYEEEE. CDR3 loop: CASRAPGTVSYNEQFF. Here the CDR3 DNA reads TGTGCCAGCAGGGCTCCCGGGACCGTGTCCTACAATGAGCAGTTCTTC.

Written as DNA, the CDR3 is TGTGCCAGCAGCCTGGACAGGGGGAACACTGAAGCTTTCTTT. Translated: CASSLDRGNTEAFF. The genes are TRBV7-2 and TRBJ1-1; 9 bases match TRBD1. The CDR3 has 14 residues. Germline-derived CDR1 and CDR2 are SGHTA and FQGNSA. Trimming took 5 bases from V and 1 from J; bases not matched to a gene: 2.

The CDR3 bases are TGTGCCAGCTCACCAACGCGAGGAGTCTCCTACGAGCAGTACTTC. It codes for CASSPTRGVSYEQYF. J is TRBJ2-7 and V is TRBV18; unclear D gene. The CDR3 is 15 amino acids. V was clipped by 2 bases and J by 0 bases, with 11 bases between them. The germline V gene encodes CDR1 KGHSH and CDR2 LQKENI.

The DNA for the CDR3 is TGTGCCAGCAGCCCTACCCCATACAGCTCTGGGGCCAACGTCCTGACTTTC. Protein product: CASSPTPYSSGANVLTF. The V gene is TRBV9, the J gene TRBJ2-6; D is undetermined. V dropped 4 bases and J dropped 0 bases, with 14 bases sitting between them. From germline, CDR1 is SGDLS and CDR2 YYNGEE. The CDR3 totals 17 residues.

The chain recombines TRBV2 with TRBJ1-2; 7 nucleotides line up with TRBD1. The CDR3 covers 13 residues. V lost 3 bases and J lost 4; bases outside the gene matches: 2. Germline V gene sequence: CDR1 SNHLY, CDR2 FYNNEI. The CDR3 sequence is CASSDRGGYGYTF. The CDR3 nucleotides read TGTGCCAGCAGTGACAGGGGGGGCTATGGCTACACCTTC.

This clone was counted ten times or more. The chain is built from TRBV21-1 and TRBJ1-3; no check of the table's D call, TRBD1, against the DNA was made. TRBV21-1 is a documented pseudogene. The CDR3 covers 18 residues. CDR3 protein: CASAPGQAPARSGNTIYF. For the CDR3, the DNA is TGTGCCAGCGCTCCGGGACAGGCACCCGCAAGGTCTGGAAACACCATATATTTT.

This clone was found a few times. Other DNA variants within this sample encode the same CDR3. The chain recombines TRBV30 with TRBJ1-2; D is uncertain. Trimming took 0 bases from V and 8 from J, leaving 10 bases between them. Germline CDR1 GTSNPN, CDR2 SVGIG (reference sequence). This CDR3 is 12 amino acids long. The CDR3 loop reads CAWSVDFGGYTF. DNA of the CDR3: TGTGCCTGGAGTGTAGACTTTGGGGGCTACACCTTC.

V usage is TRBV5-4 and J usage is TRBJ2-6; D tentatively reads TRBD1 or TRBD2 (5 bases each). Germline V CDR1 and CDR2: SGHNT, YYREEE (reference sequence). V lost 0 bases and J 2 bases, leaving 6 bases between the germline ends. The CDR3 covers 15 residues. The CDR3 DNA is TGTGCCAGCAGCTTGGGGGGGACTGGGGCCAACGTCCTGACTTTC. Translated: CASSLGGTGANVLTF.

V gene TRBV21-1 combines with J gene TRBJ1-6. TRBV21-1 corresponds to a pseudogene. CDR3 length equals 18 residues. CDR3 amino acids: CASSKALAASSYNSPLHF. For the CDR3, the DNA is TGTGCCAGCAGCAAAGCGCTGGCGGCGAGCTCCTATAATTCACCCCTCCACTTT.

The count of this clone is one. As DNA, the CDR3 is TGTGCCAGCAGCTTAGCCTGGGGAGGCTACGAGCAGTACTTC. Translating gives CASSLAWGGYEQYF. The V call is TRBV7-9, the J call TRBJ2-7, with a tentative D call TRBD2 (6 bases). The V gene lost 0 bases and the J gene lost 3 bases, with 9 bases spanning the gap. This CDR3 region has 14 residues. Germline assignment: CDR1 SEHNR and CDR2 FQNEAQ (reference sequence).

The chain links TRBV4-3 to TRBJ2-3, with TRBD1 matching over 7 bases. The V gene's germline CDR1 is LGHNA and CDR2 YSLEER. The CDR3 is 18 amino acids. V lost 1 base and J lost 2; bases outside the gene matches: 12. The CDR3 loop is CASSQVLLGTVATDTQYF. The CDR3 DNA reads TGCGCCAGCAGCCAAGTTCTATTAGGGACAGTGGCCACAGATACGCAGTATTTT.

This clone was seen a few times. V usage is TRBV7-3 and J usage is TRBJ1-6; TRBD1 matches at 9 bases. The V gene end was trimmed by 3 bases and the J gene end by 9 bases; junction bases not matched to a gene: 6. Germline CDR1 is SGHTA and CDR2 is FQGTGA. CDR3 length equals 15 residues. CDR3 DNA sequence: TGTGCCAGCAGCTTGACCGGGACAGGGCTTTCACCCCTCCACTTT. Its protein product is CASSLTGTGLSPLHF.

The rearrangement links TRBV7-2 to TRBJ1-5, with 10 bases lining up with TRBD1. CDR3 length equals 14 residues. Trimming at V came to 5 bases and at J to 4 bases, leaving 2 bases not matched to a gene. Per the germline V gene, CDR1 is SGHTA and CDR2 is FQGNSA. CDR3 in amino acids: CASSPGQGNQPQHF. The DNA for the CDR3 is TGTGCCAGCAGCCCGGGACAGGGGAATCAGCCCCAGCATTTT.

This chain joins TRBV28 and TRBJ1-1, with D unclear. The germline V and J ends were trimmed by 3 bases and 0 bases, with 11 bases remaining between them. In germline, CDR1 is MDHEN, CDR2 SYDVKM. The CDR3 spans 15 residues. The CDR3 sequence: CASSLGGNLNTEAFF. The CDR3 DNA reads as TGTGCCAGCAGTTTGGGAGGGAATCTGAACACTGAAGCTTTCTTT. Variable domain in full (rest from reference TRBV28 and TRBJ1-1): DVKVTQSSRYLVKRTGEKVFLECVQDMDHENMFWYRQDPGLGLRLIYFSYDVKMKEKGDIPEGYSVSREKKERFSLILESASTNQTSMYLCASSLGGNLNTEAFFGQGTRLTVV.

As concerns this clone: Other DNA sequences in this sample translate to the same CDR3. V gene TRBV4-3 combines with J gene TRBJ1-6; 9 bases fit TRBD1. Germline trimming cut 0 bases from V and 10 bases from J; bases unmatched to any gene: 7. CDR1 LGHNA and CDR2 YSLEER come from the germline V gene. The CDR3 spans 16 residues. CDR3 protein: CASSQDRTGVGSPLHF. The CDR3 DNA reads TGCGCCAGCAGCCAAGACCGGACAGGGGTCGGCTCACCCCTCCACTTT.

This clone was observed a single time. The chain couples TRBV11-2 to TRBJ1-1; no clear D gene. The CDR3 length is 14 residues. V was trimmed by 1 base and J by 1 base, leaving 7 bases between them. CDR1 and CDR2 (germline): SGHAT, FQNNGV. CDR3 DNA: TGTGCCAGCAGCTTAGCGGGCGGGAACACTGAAGCTTTCTTT. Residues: CASSLAGGNTEAFF.

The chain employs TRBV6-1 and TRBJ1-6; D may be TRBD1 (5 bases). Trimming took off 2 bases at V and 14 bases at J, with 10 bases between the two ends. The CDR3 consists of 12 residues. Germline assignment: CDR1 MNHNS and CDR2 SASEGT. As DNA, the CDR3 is TGTGCCAGCAGTGAATCGGGGCTCGCCCTCCACTTT. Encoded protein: CASSESGLALHF.

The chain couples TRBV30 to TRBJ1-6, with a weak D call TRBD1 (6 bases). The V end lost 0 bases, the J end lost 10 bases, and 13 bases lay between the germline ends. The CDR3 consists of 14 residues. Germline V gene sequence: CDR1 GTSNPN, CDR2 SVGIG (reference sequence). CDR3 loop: CAWSVGQGHSPLHF. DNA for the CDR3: TGTGCCTGGAGTGTTGGTCAGGGACACTCACCCCTCCACTTT.

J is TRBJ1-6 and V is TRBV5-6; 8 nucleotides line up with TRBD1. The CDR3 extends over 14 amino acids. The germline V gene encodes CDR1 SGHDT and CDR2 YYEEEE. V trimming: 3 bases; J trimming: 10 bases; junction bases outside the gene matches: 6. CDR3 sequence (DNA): TGTGCCAGCAGCTCTAGGACAGGGCTCTCACCCCTCCACTTT. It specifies CASSSRTGLSPLHF.